A single TCR beta chain is shown here with its context. The germline V gene has CDR1 MNHEY and CDR2 SVGEGT. The V gene lost 2 bases and the J gene lost 7 bases, with 20 bases spanning the gap. The CDR3 totals 16 residues. These data come from a study of control samples from healthy donors and cancer patients. Only in-frame clones appear in the TCRdb table, and some are missing; sequencing was by immunoSEQ multiplex PCR. The sample consists of some 150,000 clones, 94% of them appearing once. Sequenced sample: PBMCs. J is TRBJ2-5 and V is TRBV6-2 or TRBV6-3; D remains ambiguous. The receptor was isolated from a man in his fifties or sixties with colorectal cancer. This CDR3 reads CASSYDGSGARRTQYF. DNA of the CDR3: TGTGCCAGCAGTTACGACGGATCTGGAGCGAGGAGGACCCAGTACTTC.